Each of the 9 T cell receptor beta chains below was sequenced from the same sample in a study of T-cell reconstitution after alpha-beta-depleted transplantation in children. Unique molecular identifiers were used in preparing the TCRbeta library. TCRdb processed the PCR reads anew with MiXCR; each CDR3 protein has one entry. This sample has 700,000 to 950,000 distinct CDR3 sequences, with around 15% found just once. This specimen consisted of PBMCs, mostly from graft donor cells, obtained 360 days after TCRalphabeta/CD19-depleted stem cell transplant. These receptors came from a male patient between 10 and 17 years old who had a stem cell transplant for acute lymphoblastic leukemia, so the T cells may come from the graft donor.

This clonotype showed up many times. The gene calls are TRBV12-3 or TRBV12-4 and TRBJ2-2; D gene uncertain. This CDR3 contains 15 residues. Trimming removed 5 bases at V and 0 bases at J, with 10 bases between. The CDR3 sequence: CASSSRSPNTGELFF. CDR3 nucleotide sequence: TGTGCCAGCAGTAGCAGGAGTCCGAACACCGGGGAGCTGTTTTTT.

The chain is built from TRBV19 and TRBJ2-1, with D perhaps matching TRBD2 (6 bases). In germline, CDR1 is LNHDA, CDR2 SQIVND (reference sequence). Trimming removed 6 bases at V and 7 bases at J, with 13 bases between. This CDR3 comprises 13 residues. The CDR3 DNA sequence: TGTGCCAGTAGCTCGGGACTTCAGAATGAGCAGTTCTTC. It specifies CASSSGLQNEQFF.

The chain recombines TRBV12-3 or TRBV12-4 with TRBJ2-1, with 12 positions matching TRBD2. This CDR3 has 17 residues. With 6 bases clipped from V and 1 base from J, the junction kept 7 bases outside the gene matches. The CDR3 nucleotides are TGTGCCAGCAGCCGCCAGCTAGCGGGAGGGTCCTACAATGAGCAGTTCTTC. Amino acids: CASSRQLAGGSYNEQFF.

This clonotype has ten or more counts. The CDR3 DNA reads TGCGCCAGCAGCCAGTTAGGGACCCTTTCCTACAATGAGCAGTTCTTC. Encoded protein: CASSQLGTLSYNEQFF. The V and J genes are TRBV4-1 and TRBJ2-1; D is tentatively TRBD1 or TRBD2 (5 bases each). Between the trimmed V and J ends, which lost 3 bases and 1 base, there was a span of 13 bases. Germline values: CDR1 MGHRA, CDR2 YSYEKL. The CDR3 runs to 16 residues.

The chain couples TRBV3-1 to TRBJ1-1, with 7 bases aligning to TRBD1. V gave up 1 base and J gave up 0 bases; unmatched junction bases: 2. The CDR3 runs 15 residues. From germline, CDR1 is LGHDT and CDR2 YNNKEL (reference sequence). The chain's CDR3 is CASSQAGGMNTEAFF. In DNA form, the CDR3 reads TGTGCCAGCAGCCAAGCAGGGGGGATGAACACTGAAGCTTTCTTT.

This chain connects TRBV6-5 to TRBJ2-2; D unclear. CDR1 MNHEY and CDR2 SVGAGI come from the germline V gene. The V gene lost 2 bases and the J gene lost 5 bases, with 9 bases spanning the gap. CDR3 length: 14 amino acids. The chain's CDR3 is CASSYVGRTGELFF. The CDR3 nucleotides are TGTGCCAGCAGTTACGTCGGGCGAACCGGGGAGCTGTTTTTT.

V usage is TRBV3-1 and J usage is TRBJ2-3; tentative D call: TRBD2 (7 bases). V gave up 6 bases and J gave up 9 bases, with 16 bases separating them. The CDR3 has 13 amino acids. Germline loops: CDR1 LGHDT, CDR2 YNNKEL (reference sequence). CDR3 protein: CASRGGGRGTQYF. CDR3 coding DNA: TGTGCCAGCAGAGGCGGGGGCCGGGGCACGCAGTATTTT.

This clonotype has more than one count but fewer than ten. This chain links TRBV20-1 with TRBJ2-1, with TRBD2 matching over 8 bases. The V gene's germline CDR1 is DFQATT and CDR2 SNEGSKA (reference sequence). The CDR3 covers 18 residues. J lost 2 bases, V lost 6 bases, and 18 bases had no gene match. CDR3 in amino acids: CSANDYSGSSRTYNEQFF. In DNA, the CDR3 is TGCAGTGCCAACGACTACAGCGGGAGCTCCCGTACCTACAATGAGCAGTTCTTC.

This clonotype has only a few counts. The rearrangement uses TRBV6-6 and TRBJ2-2, with D perhaps TRBD1 or TRBD2 (5 bases each). CDR3 length: 13 residues. Trimming stripped 8 bases from V and 2 bases from J, with 9 bases between. Germline loops: CDR1 MNHNY, CDR2 SVGAGI (reference sequence). The CDR3 spells CASGTFNTGELFF. The DNA for the CDR3 is TGTGCCAGCGGGACGTTCAACACCGGGGAGCTGTTTTTT.